This TCR beta chain was found in a study of shared clonotypes between healthy human individuals. The study separated CD4+ cells into CD45RA+ naive and CD45RA-negative memory subsets. V was trimmed by 5 bases and J by 1 base, leaving 11 bases between them. The CDR3 length is 14 residues. Germline loops: CDR1 MGHDK, CDR2 SYGVNS. In the case of this clone: The antigen is not known.

Points from the study as a whole: It was anticipated that sequencing depth would influence how many clonotypes donors shared.

Here immunoSEQ multiplex PCR was the method, and the copy in TCRdb shows in-frame clones only, minus some. The sample lists 1.6 million or so clones, approximately 98.5% occurring once. Sequencing input: naive CD4+ T cells sorted from blood. Indicated subset: CD45RA+ positively selected. The sequence derives from a man younger than 40 in good health. This chain uses TRBV25-1 with TRBJ2-5, with D possibly being TRBD2 (5 bases). This CDR3 is CASSYGLAQETQYF. For the CDR3, the DNA is TGTGCCAGCAGTTACGGGCTAGCCCAAGAGACCCAGTACTTC. Drawing the rest from reference TRBV25-1 and TRBJ2-5, the complete variable domain is EADIYQTPRYLVIGTGKKITLECSQTMGHDKMYWYQQDPGMELHLIHYSYGVNSTEKGDLSSESTVSRIRTEHFPLTLESARPSHTSQYLCASSYGLAQETQYFGPGTRLLVL.